The 5 T cell receptor beta chains given below trace back to one sample, sequenced in a study of CD8 T cells in ankylosing spondylitis. Points from the study as a whole: Seemingly characteristic of ankylosing spondylitis blood was a TCR beta motif consisting of eight highly homologous variants.

TCRdb used MiXCR to reprocess the 5' RACE reads, holding one entry per CDR3 protein. This table has about 210,000 distinct CDR3 sequences, approximately 7.3% appearing once. These TCRs' antigens remain unknown. The specimen was blood, either unsorted or a sorted T cell fraction (not recorded which). These receptors all come from a male donor with ankylosing spondylitis.

Ten or more counts support this clonotype. The chain links TRBV20-1 to TRBJ1-1; D might be TRBD1 (5 bases). The ends were cut back, 5 bases at V and 2 bases at J, with 18 bases in the middle. The germline gives CDR1 DFQATT, CDR2 SNEGSKA (reference sequence). There are 15 residues in the CDR3. The DNA of the CDR3 is TGCAGTGCTTGGGGGAGGAGAATTGGAAACACTGAAGCTTTCTTT. Translated, it gives CSAWGRRIGNTEAFF.

This clonotype came up many times. This chain joins TRBV20-1 and TRBJ2-7; possibly TRBD1 or TRBD2 for D (5 bases each). V lost 4 bases and J lost 5, with 15 bases in between. The CDR3 runs 13 residues. Germline V gives CDR1 DFQATT, CDR2 SNEGSKA (reference sequence). This CDR3 reads CSAKWSGTNEQYF. CDR3 bases: TGCAGTGCTAAGTGGTCCGGGACCAACGAGCAGTACTTC.

This clonotype was recorded at least ten times. The chain combines TRBV2 with TRBJ2-7, with D perhaps matching TRBD1 or TRBD2 (5 bases each). This CDR3 is 12 amino acids long. Germline V gives CDR1 SNHLY, CDR2 FYNNEI. The V and J ends lost 8 bases and 6 bases respectively, with 14 bases between them. The CDR3 DNA sequence: TGTGCCAGCGTGAATACGGGGCGCGAGCAGTACTTC. Protein product: CASVNTGREQYF.

This clonotype was detected ten times or more. This sequence joins TRBV11-1 and TRBJ2-1; D possibly corresponds to TRBD1 (6 bases). The CDR3 contains 16 residues. CDR1 is SGHAT, CDR2 FQDESV, per germline (reference sequence). Trimming left V 4 bases short and J 6 bases short, with 19 bases between. The CDR3 here is CASSSPPGQTLNEQFF. Written as DNA, the CDR3 is TGTGCCAGCAGCTCGCCGCCGGGACAAACACTCAATGAGCAGTTCTTC.

This clonotype was counted many times. This rearrangement joins TRBV20-1 to TRBJ2-1; 7 bases fit TRBD1. V lost 6 bases, J lost 3 bases, and 14 bases stayed unmatched. Germline V lookup: CDR1 DFQATT, CDR2 SNEGSKA (reference sequence). The CDR3 is made up of 16 amino acids. As DNA, the CDR3 is TGCAGTGCCCCATCGGAGACAGGGTGGTTCTACAATGAGCAGTTCTTC. Amino acid sequence: CSAPSETGWFYNEQFF.